The present entry profiles one TCR beta chain with its context. Repertoires were generated with immunoSEQ multiplex PCR, while TCRdb's copy carries only in-frame clones and drops some. The sample carries 50,000 to 60,000 clones, over 70% recorded once. The CDR3 covers 15 residues. Germline V CDR1 and CDR2: SGHVS, FQNEAQ. Trimming took 5 bases from V and 2 from J, leaving 16 bases between them. This sample is drawn from a study of T cells in localized non-small cell lung cancer. Sequenced here: PBMCs, sampled before any cancer treatment. This clonotype was obtained from a woman aged 35-70 years with stage II lung adenocarcinoma. The chain employs TRBV7-8 and TRBJ2-7, with D possibly matching TRBD2 (7 bases). CDR3 loop: CASSPKWGGPYEQYF. CDR3 DNA sequence: TGTGCCAGCAGCCCTAAATGGGGGGGGCCCTACGAGCAGTACTTC.